This note documents a single TCR beta chain sequence. Antigen specificity is unknown. This sample is drawn from a study of a mutant IDH1 vaccine in newly diagnosed glioma. Study details: Vaccines began 4-6 weeks after radiotherapy alone, or with temozolomide cycles. Mean patient age was about 44 years; about 62% were male and around 38% female. Those enrolled had earlier been treated with radiotherapy, temozolomide, or both, mostly both.

Time point specified: week 11, during vaccination. Doses comprised 300 ug of mutant IDH1 20-mer peptide each, plus topical imiquimod. TCRdb's copy holds only in-frame clones and misses some; the assay was immunoSEQ multiplex PCR. The table records some 23,000 clones, around 73% of them present only once. Broader study findings: Changes in top peripheral clonotypes did not appear linked to pseudoprogression.

V lost 3 bases to trimming and J lost 3 bases; unmatched junction nucleotides: 12. Germline V lookup: CDR1 SGDLS, CDR2 YYNGEE. The CDR3 spans 16 residues. The chain is built from TRBV9 and TRBJ2-7, with 7 bases matching TRBD2. This specimen consisted of PBMCs, obtained from a glioma patient whose treatment included an IDH1 peptide vaccine. The clonotype was recovered from a woman aged 18 to 35 with glioma. The CDR3 here is CASSASWGGGFYEQYF. The CDR3 bases are TGTGCCAGCAGCGCCTCCTGGGGGGGAGGGTTCTACGAGCAGTACTTC.